This TCR beta chain was observed in a study of shared clonotypes between healthy human individuals. The CDR3 runs to 13 residues. V gave up 1 base and J gave up 7 bases, with 10 bases separating them. The germline V gene encodes CDR1 GTSNPN and CDR2 SVGIG (reference sequence). A CD45RA+ naive subset and a CD45RA-negative memory subset were split from CD4+ cells. This table comes from immunoSEQ multiplex PCR, and its TCRdb copy is limited to in-frame clones, with some not included. The table has millions of clones, over 90% seen once; the top ten hold about 0.41%. The TCR originated in a man between 18 and 35 years old in good health. Some clones in this sample may be carry-over from other donors' samples. This rearrangement joins TRBV30 to TRBJ2-2; D is unresolved. Sequencing used naive CD4+ T cells from PBMCs. Described subset: CD45RA+ positively selected. The CDR3 DNA reads as TGTGCCTGGAGTGCCCAAGGCCTCGGGGAGCTGTTTTTT. Translated: CAWSAQGLGELFF.